A selection of T cell receptor beta chains follows, all from one sample in a study of memory CD4+ T cells and cytomegalovirus serostatus. Measured with immunoSEQ multiplex PCR; TCRdb has only the in-frame clones, and not every one. The sample consists of just under 65,000 clones, roughly three quarters of them appearing once. Sequencing input: memory CD4+ T cells from blood. All receptors come from an adult in good health and CMV-seronegative. CDR3s include the opening cysteine and the closing phenylalanine or tryptophan. A D gene is named only where the DNA matches it firmly. Size is omitted from some rows. Given values are once, few, many or a class for expanded clones.

clone_size	d_call	v_call	j_call	cdr3_aa	cdr3_nt
-	-	TRBV2	TRBJ1-1	CASSGWVTEAFF	TGTGCCAGCAGTGGTTGGGTTACTGAAGCTTTCTTT
-	TRBD1	TRBV7-9	TRBJ1-5	CASSSYRGLSNQPQHF	TGTGCCAGCAGCTCCTACAGGGGCCTTAGCAATCAGCCCCAGCATTTT
few	-	TRBV18	TRBJ2-7	CASSRPSPSYEQYF	TGTGCCAGCTCACGCCCGTCCCCATCGTACGAGCAGTACTTC
-	-	TRBV25-1	TRBJ1-3	CASSRQFNTIYF	TGTGCCAGCAGTAGACAGTTTAACACCATATATTTT
-	TRBD1	TRBV29-1	TRBJ2-1	CSVRIPDRGNEQFF	TGCAGCGTCCGTATCCCTGACAGGGGCAATGAGCAGTTCTTC
few	TRBD2	TRBV6-5	TRBJ2-1	CASSYSGGSPSEFF	TGTGCCAGCAGTTACTCTGGCGGGAGCCCAAGTGAGTTCTTC
few	-	TRBV11-2	TRBJ1-1	CASSLDYTEAFF	TGTGCCAGCAGCTTGGACTACACTGAAGCTTTCTTT
-	TRBD1	TRBV30	TRBJ1-4	CAWTNGTGSEKLFF	TGTGCCTGGACCAACGGGACAGGGAGCGAAAAACTGTTTTTT
-	-	TRBV7-6	TRBJ1-3	CASSAMTVDGNTIYF	TGTGCCAGCAGCGCAATGACAGTGGATGGAAACACCATATATTTT
-	-	TRBV27	TRBJ1-6	CASRIREGSPLHF	TGTGCCAGCAGGATCAGGGAAGGTTCACCCCTCCACTTT
-	-	TRBV28	TRBJ1-5	CASSPEMGGNQPQHF	TGTGCCAGCAGTCCGGAAATGGGAGGTAATCAGCCCCAGCATTTT
-	-	TRBV5-1	TRBJ1-6	CASSLGRLNSPLHF	TGCGCCAGCAGCCTGGGACGCCTAAATTCACCCCTCCACTTT
-	-	TRBV28	TRBJ2-7	CASRTRGLFEEQYF	TGTGCCAGCAGGACTCGGGGCCTCTTCGAGGAGCAGTACTTC
-	-	TRBV19	TRBJ1-4	CASSMGYGQLNEKLFF	TGTGCCAGTAGTATGGGATACGGTCAGCTGAATGAAAAACTGTTTTTT
-	TRBD2	TRBV5-4	TRBJ2-3	CASSFRGGTDTQYF	TGTGCCAGCAGCTTTCGGGGGGGCACAGATACGCAGTATTTT
-	-	TRBV4-1	TRBJ1-1	CASSPYQGAEAFF	TGCGCCAGCAGCCCCTATCAGGGCGCTGAAGCTTTCTTT
-	-	TRBV7-8	TRBJ2-4	CASSKEGHSSKNIQYF	TGTGCCAGCAGCAAAGAGGGACACTCATCCAAAAACATTCAGTACTTC
-	-	TRBV29-1	TRBJ2-7	CSVAASTYEQYF	TGCAGCGTTGCGGCCAGCACCTACGAGCAGTACTTC
-	-	TRBV7-2	TRBJ1-5	CASSLHWSNQPQHF	TGTGCCAGCAGTCTTCATTGGAGCAATCAGCCCCAGCATTTT
few	-	TRBV6-5	TRBJ1-4	CASSYSAGEDEKLFF	TGTGCCAGCAGTTACTCGGCGGGGGAAGATGAAAAACTGTTTTTT
-	-	TRBV6-1	TRBJ2-2	CASSEAGGTNTGELFF	TGTGCCAGCAGTGAAGCTGGTGGGACGAACACCGGGGAGCTGTTTTTT
-	TRBD2	TRBV27	TRBJ2-7	CASSLSILAGGNEQYF	TGTGCCAGCAGTTTAAGTATCCTAGCGGGAGGAAACGAGCAGTACTTC
-	TRBD2	TRBV11-2	TRBJ2-1	CASSLKGPGGRGNEQFF	TGTGCCAGCAGCTTAAAGGGCCCTGGCGGGAGAGGGAATGAGCAGTTCTTC
once	-	TRBV19	TRBJ1-3	CASSILQDTIGNTIYF	TGTGCCAGTAGTATTCTCCAGGATACCATCGGAAACACCATATATTTT
-	TRBD1	TRBV7-2	TRBJ2-3	CASSPGGNVGDTQYF	TGTGCCAGCAGCCCAGGGGGAAATGTGGGAGATACGCAGTATTTT
-	TRBD2	TRBV11-3	TRBJ2-1	CASSRGLAVYNEQFF	TGTGCCAGCAGCCGCGGACTAGCGGTATACAATGAGCAGTTCTTC
-	-	TRBV19	TRBJ2-7	CASSPQRARSYEQYF	TGTGCCAGTAGTCCGCAGCGGGCTCGGTCCTACGAGCAGTACTTC
-	TRBD1	TRBV19	TRBJ1-1	CASSIVGTVSNTEAFF	TGTGCCAGTAGTATAGTAGGGACAGTGTCGAACACTGAAGCTTTCTTT
once	-	TRBV5-1	TRBJ1-2	CASSLGDTSYTF	TGCGCCAGCAGCTTGGGGGACACGAGCTACACCTTC
-	-	TRBV5-4	TRBJ2-7	CASSLAGQASYEQYF	TGTGCCAGCAGCTTGGCCGGGCAGGCCTCCTACGAGCAGTACTTC
-	-	TRBV5-1	TRBJ1-5	CASSSGSSDQPQHF	TGCGCCAGCAGCTCGGGGTCATCCGATCAGCCCCAGCATTTT
-	-	TRBV7-8	TRBJ1-1	CASSFIKNEMNTEAFF	TGTGCCAGCAGCTTTATCAAGAATGAGATGAACACTGAAGCTTTCTTT
-	-	TRBV6-5	TRBJ2-3	CASRVQGGGDTQYF	TGTGCCAGCAGAGTACAGGGGGGGGGAGATACGCAGTATTTT
-	TRBD1	TRBV30	TRBJ1-3	CAWKTGVENTIYF	TGTGCCTGGAAAACAGGGGTGGAAAACACCATATATTTT
-	-	TRBV5-1	TRBJ1-1	CASSPDGGRTEAFF	TGCGCCAGCAGCCCTGATGGGGGTAGGACTGAAGCTTTCTTT
-	TRBD1	TRBV7-9	TRBJ2-7	CASRRQGSYEQYF	TGTGCCAGCAGAAGACAGGGAAGCTACGAGCAGTACTTC
-	-	TRBV10-3	TRBJ1-2	CAISERRGESGYTF	TGTGCCATCAGTGAGCGCAGGGGAGAGAGTGGCTACACCTTC
-	TRBD1	TRBV30	TRBJ1-2	CARSPGGWGYGYTF	TGTGCCCGGAGTCCAGGGGGCTGGGGCTATGGCTACACCTTC
few	TRBD1	TRBV28	TRBJ1-2	CASSTGVYGYTF	TGTGCCAGCAGTACAGGGGTTTATGGCTACACCTTC
-	TRBD1	TRBV10-2	TRBJ2-5	CASSIERTGVETQYF	TGCGCCAGCAGTATCGAGAGGACAGGGGTTGAGACCCAGTACTTC
-	-	TRBV7-6	TRBJ2-3	CASSLSRQASTDTQYF	TGTGCCAGCAGCTTATCCCGACAGGCCTCCACAGATACGCAGTATTTT
-	-	TRBV28	TRBJ2-1	CASSLGTKNEQFF	TGTGCCAGCAGTTTAGGGACGAAGAATGAGCAGTTCTTC
-	TRBD2	TRBV5-6	TRBJ2-7	CASSFDGGAVYEQYF	TGTGCCAGCAGCTTCGACGGGGGGGCAGTCTACGAGCAGTACTTC
-	TRBD1	TRBV5-4	TRBJ1-2	CASSFGQGPQYGYTF	TGTGCCAGCAGTTTTGGACAGGGGCCCCAGTATGGCTACACCTTC
-	-	TRBV7-9	TRBJ2-7	CASSGVLSSYEQYF	TGTGCCAGCAGCGGTGTGTTAAGCTCCTACGAGCAGTACTTC
once	-	TRBV19	TRBJ2-1	CASSIRGGSYNEQFF	TGTGCCAGTAGTATTCGTGGCGGATCCTACAATGAGCAGTTCTTC
-	-	TRBV2	TRBJ1-5	CASNGDAGQPQHF	TGTGCCAGCAACGGTGACGCGGGTCAGCCCCAGCATTTT